Listed below are T cell receptor beta chains from one sample, sequenced in a study of response to subunit inactivated influenza vaccine. Via MiXCR, TCRdb re-called the RT-PCR reads, giving one row per CDR3 protein. The table lists roughly 500,000 distinct CDR3 sequences, approximately 16% of them singletons. Sequences were derived from CD4+ T cells sorted from PBMCs, sampled about 23 months after vaccination. These receptors came from a man in his fifties or sixties who received an inactivated influenza vaccine. Each CDR3 is given with its conserved first and last residue. The D gene is left open where the match is weak. Size values are once, few and many counts, or a class for expanded clones, and some rows have none.

J,V,length,D,size,DNA,CDR3
TRBJ2-5,TRBV5-1,14,-,few,TGCGCCAGCAGCGGAGGGGACAGCGGGGAGACCCAGTACTTC,CASSGGDSGETQYF
TRBJ2-1,TRBV20-1,14,TRBD1,-,TGCAGTGCTAGACCCGGGACAGGGGGCGATGAGCAGTTCTTC,CSARPGTGGDEQFF
TRBJ1-6,TRBV28,13,-,few,TGTGCCAGCACCCTAAGAGGACACTCACCCCTCCACTTT,CASTLRGHSPLHF
TRBJ2-1,TRBV20-1,16,TRBD2,few,TGCAGTGCTAGAGCCCAGCGGGGGATCTCCTACAATGAGCAGTTCTTC,CSARAQRGISYNEQFF
TRBJ2-5,TRBV7-2,14,TRBD1,-,TGTGCCAGCAGCTTAGGGGGACAGCAAGAGACCCAGTACTTC,CASSLGGQQETQYF
TRBJ1-6,TRBV10-3,14,-,few,TGTGCCATCAGCGTGGACAGACTTAATTCACCCCTCCACTTT,CAISVDRLNSPLHF
TRBJ2-1,TRBV4-2,14,TRBD1,few,TGTGCCAGCAGCCAGGTCGGGACAGACAATGAGCAGTTCTTC,CASSQVGTDNEQFF
TRBJ2-5,TRBV29-1,11,-,-,TGCAGTAGCCGGGCCGGGGAGACCCAGTACTTC,CSSRAGETQYF
TRBJ2-1,TRBV29-1,12,TRBD2,few,TGCAGCACTAGCGGGGGGAGCCATGAGCAGTTCTTC,CSTSGGSHEQFF
TRBJ1-1,TRBV3-1,15,-,few,TGTGCCAGCAGCCGTCGGGAGGGACTAAACACTGAAGCTTTCTTT,CASSRREGLNTEAFF
TRBJ1-2,TRBV29-1,13,-,many,TGCAGCGTTGATTCCAGGACCGACTATGGCTACACCTTC,CSVDSRTDYGYTF
TRBJ1-6,TRBV20-1,13,-,-,TGCAGTGCCTTGGAGCGACAGTCTTCACCCCTCCACTTT,CSALERQSSPLHF
TRBJ1-6,TRBV6-2/TRBV6-3,11,-,few,TGTGCCAGCAGCCGGACAGCGCACCTCCACTTT,CASSRTAHLHF
TRBJ2-6,TRBV19,15,TRBD1,-,TGTGCCAGTAGCCCACAGGGGGCTGGGGCCAACGTCCTGACTTTC,CASSPQGAGANVLTF
TRBJ2-6,TRBV19,15,-,few,TGTGCCAGTAGTTTGCCTCTTTTAGGGGCCAACGTCCTGACTTTC,CASSLPLLGANVLTF
TRBJ2-4,TRBV19,13,-,-,TGTGCCACAAGACAGATCCAGACCCACATTCAGTACTTC,CATRQIQTHIQYF
TRBJ2-3,TRBV29-1,15,TRBD2,-,TGCAGCGTTGAAGGGACTAGCGGGGGCACAGATACGCAGTATTTT,CSVEGTSGGTDTQYF
TRBJ2-1,TRBV5-1,14,-,few,TGCGCCAGCAGCTTGGCCCAGGGGCTGAATGAGCAGTTCTTC,CASSLAQGLNEQFF
TRBJ1-5,TRBV28,13,-,-,TGTGCCAGCAGTAGAACACAGCTTCAGCCCCAGCATTTT,CASSRTQLQPQHF
TRBJ2-1,TRBV20-1,13,-,-,TGCAGTGCTAGGGACCCTGGGAGGTATGAGCAGTTCTTC,CSARDPGRYEQFF
TRBJ2-2,TRBV20-1,15,TRBD2,few,TGCAGTGCTAGACCGCTAGCGGGGGGCACCGGGGAGCTGTTTTTT,CSARPLAGGTGELFF
TRBJ2-1,TRBV12-3/TRBV12-4,15,TRBD2,many,TGTGCCAGCACCTTACTAGCGGGACTTCACAATGAGCAGTTCTTC,CASTLLAGLHNEQFF
TRBJ2-2,TRBV3-1,15,-,-,TGTGCCAGCAGCCAAGATGTTACCGGGGCCGGGGAGCTGTTTTTT,CASSQDVTGAGELFF
TRBJ2-1,TRBV4-2,15,-,-,TGTGCCAGCAGCCAAGCCAGGGGGGGATACAATGAGCAGTTCTTC,CASSQARGGYNEQFF
TRBJ2-2,TRBV10-3,11,TRBD1,few,TGTGCCATCAGTTCCGGGACAGGGCTGTTTTTT,CAISSGTGLFF
TRBJ1-5,TRBV12-3/TRBV12-4,13,-,-,TGTGCCAGCTGCCCGGGGAGCAATCAGCCCCAGCATTTT,CASCPGSNQPQHF
TRBJ2-3,TRBV6-5,18,TRBD1,many,TGTGCCAGCAGTTCGACAGGGGGCTACTTAAAACGCACAGATACGCAGTATTTT,CASSSTGGYLKRTDTQYF
TRBJ2-7,TRBV21-1,16,-,few,TGTGCCAGCAGCAATTTTTCGAACAGGGGGACCTACGAGCAGTACTTC,CASSNFSNRGTYEQYF
TRBJ2-5,TRBV5-1,14,TRBD1,few,TGCGCCAGCAGCGGACAGGGGGCTCAAGAGACCCAGTACTTC,CASSGQGAQETQYF
TRBJ2-5,TRBV5-1,20,TRBD2,many,TGCGCCAGCAGCTTGGCCCCCCCTCTTGGCGGGGGGTCTGGAAGGAAGACCCAGTACTTC,CASSLAPPLGGGSGRKTQYF
TRBJ1-5,TRBV7-2,15,-,few,TGTGCCAGCAGCTTAGTGGCAGGGCGCAATCAGCCCCAGCATTTT,CASSLVAGRNQPQHF
TRBJ1-1,TRBV4-1,14,-,-,TGCGCCAGCAGCCAAGGAGGCGACAGGCGAGAAGCTTTCTTT,CASSQGGDRREAFF
TRBJ1-2,TRBV28,12,-,-,TGTGCCAGCAGTCTCAGACAGGATGGCTACACCTTC,CASSLRQDGYTF
TRBJ1-5,TRBV7-9,14,-,few,TGTGCCAGCAGCTTAGACCATAGCAATCAGCCCCAGCATTTT,CASSLDHSNQPQHF
TRBJ2-1,TRBV20-1,14,-,-,TGCAGTGCCAGGACAGAGAGCTCCTACAATGAGCAGTTCTTC,CSARTESSYNEQFF
TRBJ2-4,TRBV5-6,15,TRBD1,-,TGTGCCAGCAGCCCCGACAGGGGGCGTGTGAACATTCAGTACTTC,CASSPDRGRVNIQYF
TRBJ1-1,TRBV7-2,11,-,-,TGTGCCAGCAGCTTGGAGGGGAGCGCTTTCTTT,CASSLEGSAFF
TRBJ2-5,TRBV4-2,14,-,few,TGTGCCAGCAGCCAAGATGTCACAGGGGAGACCCAGTACTTC,CASSQDVTGETQYF
TRBJ2-3,TRBV11-1,17,-,-,TGTGCCAGCAGCTTGGGATACCTGCGAACCCCCACAGATACGCAGTATTTT,CASSLGYLRTPTDTQYF
TRBJ1-5,TRBV19,15,TRBD1,-,TGTGCCAGTAGTATTGGACAGGGGAACAATCAGCCCCAGCATTTT,CASSIGQGNNQPQHF